These 22 T cell receptor beta chains came from one sample sequenced in a study of sequential checkpoint blockade in melanoma. The treatment: randomized to nivolumab then ipilimumab (arm A) or the reverse (arm B). Sequenced by immunoSEQ multiplex PCR; TCRdb stores in-frame clones only, minus some. Among about 27,000 clones listed, approximately 77% were seen once. Specimen: CD8+ T cells sorted from blood (inferred from file names), collected from a patient given nivolumab and ipilimumab in sequence. These receptors were obtained from a human donor with melanoma.

The table lists this clone with a few counts. The V gene is TRBV7-9, the J gene TRBJ2-4, with TRBD1 matching over 7 bases. CDR1 SEHNR and CDR2 FQNEAQ come from the germline V gene (reference sequence). V trimming: 5 bases; J trimming: 0 bases; junction bases outside the gene matches: 7. CDR3 length: 16 residues. CDR3 loop: CASSPRDSLAKNIQYF. The CDR3 nucleotides are TGTGCCAGCAGCCCTCGGGACAGCCTAGCCAAAAACATTCAGTACTTC.

The V and J genes are TRBV2 and TRBJ1-2; TRBD1 aligns across 9 bases. Germline V gene data show CDR1 as SNHLY and CDR2 as FYNNEI. The V and J ends lost 8 bases and 1 base, in that order; junction bases with no gene match: 14. The CDR3 has 17 residues. CDR3 sequence: CASDASGQGHFNYGYTF. In DNA form, the CDR3 reads TGTGCCAGCGACGCTTCGGGACAGGGACATTTTAACTATGGCTACACCTTC.

The chain recombines TRBV10-3 with TRBJ2-5, with D perhaps TRBD1 (5 bases). CDR1 is ENHRY, CDR2 SYGVKD, per germline. The CDR3 contains 15 residues. Trimming removed 0 bases at V and 2 bases at J, with 10 bases between. CDR3 bases: TGTGCCATCAGTGAGTCAGGCAGGGATCAAGAGACCCAGTACTTC. This translates into CAISESGRDQETQYF.

The rearrangement joins TRBV28 to TRBJ1-5; 7 positions match TRBD1. Trimming took 2 bases from V and 0 from J; bases not matched to a gene: 7. CDR3 length: 17 residues. Germline V lookup: CDR1 MDHEN, CDR2 SYDVKM. DNA of the CDR3: TGTGCCAGCAGTTTAGGGACGACAGGGACTAGCAATCAGCCCCAGCATTTT. Encoded protein: CASSLGTTGTSNQPQHF.

This rearrangement joins TRBV27 to TRBJ2-3, with D possibly matching TRBD2 (6 bases). The V end was cut by 9 bases, the J end by 1 base, with 11 bases between. Per the germline V gene, CDR1 is MNHEY and CDR2 is SMNVEV (reference sequence). The CDR3 consists of 13 residues. CDR3: CASAGYGTDTQYF. The CDR3 DNA sequence: TGTGCCAGTGCGGGGTATGGCACAGATACGCAGTATTTT.

This clone rates as medium-sized (0.01 to 0.1%). This chain uses TRBV6-6 with TRBJ2-1; TRBD2 might be the D (6 bases). The CDR3 sequence is 12 residues long. Trimming cost V 6 bases and J 7 bases, with 10 bases left between them. Germline CDR1 reads MNHNY; CDR2 reads SVGAGI (reference sequence). The CDR3 here is CASSKRGNEQFF. CDR3 nucleotide sequence: TGTGCCAGCAGCAAACGGGGGAATGAGCAGTTCTTC.

This sequence joins TRBV27 and TRBJ2-1; the D gene is possibly TRBD2 (5 bases). With 4 bases removed from V and 11 bases from J, the gap between germline ends came to 15 bases. Germline CDR1 MNHEY, CDR2 SMNVEV (reference sequence). The CDR3 is 13 residues long. The CDR3 DNA reads as TGTGCCAGCAGTTCCGGAGGTTGGGTTCAGCAGTTCTTC. This codes for CASSSGGWVQQFF.

The CDR3 reads CSVGTDTQYF. In nucleotides, the CDR3 is TGCAGCGTTGGAACTGATACGCAGTATTTT. The rearrangement joins TRBV29-1 to TRBJ2-3, with unresolved D. From germline, CDR1 is SQVTM and CDR2 ANQGSEA. V shed 4 bases and J shed 6 bases, with 5 bases lying between them. CDR3 length equals 10 residues.

The V call is TRBV4-1, the J call TRBJ1-1, with 7 bases that match TRBD1. From germline, CDR1 is MGHRA and CDR2 YSYEKL. The junction had 3 bases not matched to a gene; V was cut back by 1 base and J by 4 bases. The CDR3 sequence is 14 residues long. The CDR3 protein is CASSQGQGSTEAFF. As DNA, the CDR3 is TGCGCCAGCAGCCAAGGACAGGGAAGCACTGAAGCTTTCTTT.

The chain recombines TRBV19 with TRBJ2-1; 7 bases agree with TRBD1. V shed 6 bases and J 0 bases; nucleotides not matched to a gene: 5. Germline values: CDR1 LNHDA, CDR2 SQIVND (reference sequence). The CDR3 covers 15 residues. The CDR3 loop reads CASRPGGSSYNEQFF. The CDR3 DNA reads TGTGCCAGTAGGCCAGGGGGAAGCTCCTACAATGAGCAGTTCTTC.

The V gene is TRBV6-5, the J gene TRBJ1-5; D gene ambiguous. Per germline, CDR1 MNHEY and CDR2 SVGAGI. This CDR3 is built from 13 residues. Trimming pared 5 bases from V and 2 bases from J, leaving 7 bases between. The DNA of the CDR3 is TGTGCCAGCAGTATCGGAGGCAATCAGCCCCAGCATTTT. Its protein product is CASSIGGNQPQHF.

The chain combines TRBV28 with TRBJ2-3; a possible D gene is TRBD2 (6 bases). Germline CDR1 reads MDHEN; CDR2 reads SYDVKM. V was clipped by 9 bases and J by 1 base, with 17 bases between them. The CDR3 is 15 amino acids. The CDR3 protein is CASTGLSTGTDTQYF. CDR3 nucleotides: TGTGCCAGTACGGGACTTAGTACGGGCACAGATACGCAGTATTTT.

The chain uses TRBV19 and TRBJ1-3; D unclear. Germline loops: CDR1 LNHDA, CDR2 SQIVND (reference sequence). The CDR3 has 16 amino acids. Trimming cost V 1 base and J 0 bases, with 10 bases left between them. The CDR3 DNA is TGTGCCAGTAGTATAGGTGGCGGATTCTCTGGAAACACCATATATTTT. As protein: CASSIGGGFSGNTIYF.

V gene TRBV27 combines with J gene TRBJ2-5; TRBD1 might be the D (6 bases). Between the trimmed V and J ends, which lost 5 bases and 2 bases, there was a span of 12 bases. The CDR3 is 14 amino acids. Germline CDR1 MNHEY, CDR2 SMNVEV (reference sequence). Here the CDR3 reads CASSPLQGQETQYF. CDR3 in DNA: TGTGCCAGCAGTCCGTTACAGGGTCAAGAGACCCAGTACTTC.

This chain links TRBV6-5 with TRBJ2-1, with D perhaps matching TRBD1 (6 bases). The CDR3 is 14 residues long. V was clipped by 2 bases and J by 5 bases, with 10 bases between them. Germline-derived CDR1 and CDR2 are MNHEY and SVGAGI. CDR3 sequence reads: CASSYQGYNNEQFF. Here the CDR3 DNA reads TGTGCCAGCAGTTACCAGGGGTACAACAATGAGCAGTTCTTC.

This chain uses TRBV7-8 with TRBJ1-1; tentatively, D is TRBD1 (5 bases). This CDR3 has 13 residues. Germline V gene data show CDR1 as SGHVS and CDR2 as FQNEAQ. Trimming shortened V by 3 bases and J by 4 bases, and 9 bases separated the two germline ends. In DNA, the CDR3 is TGTGCCAGCAGCTTCCAGGGAAGCACTGAAGCTTTCTTT. Its translation: CASSFQGSTEAFF.

A single count supports this clone. The rearrangement uses TRBV5-6 and TRBJ2-1; D remains unclear. CDR1 is SGHDT, CDR2 YYEEEE, per germline. V dropped 0 bases and J dropped 6 bases, with 4 bases sitting between them. This CDR3 has 12 amino acids. Here the CDR3 DNA reads TGTGCCAGCAGCTTGGAACTCAATGAGCAGTTCTTC. Its translation: CASSLELNEQFF.

The V and J genes are TRBV29-1 and TRBJ2-3; D uncertain. The CDR3 runs to 13 residues. The germline V and J ends were trimmed by 1 base and 3 bases, with 8 bases remaining between them. Germline CDR1 SQVTM, CDR2 ANQGSEA. The CDR3 coding sequence is TGCAGCGTTGAAGGTCTAGAGACAGATACGCAGTATTTT. Translation: CSVEGLETDTQYF.

This chain links TRBV11-1 with TRBJ2-7, with 9 bases lining up with TRBD2. This CDR3 comprises 15 residues. J gave up 3 bases and V 3 bases, and 6 bases lay outside the gene matches. Germline CDR1 SGHAT, CDR2 FQDESV (reference sequence). CDR3 nucleotide sequence: TGTGCCAGCAGCTTGGGAATTAGCGGGGGCTACGAGCAGTACTTC. Translated: CASSLGISGGYEQYF.

This clone was detected once. The chain recombines TRBV7-2 with TRBJ2-1, with D possibly TRBD2 on 6 matching bases. From germline, CDR1 is SGHTA and CDR2 FQGNSA. The length of the CDR3 is 13 residues. V lost 7 bases and J 6 bases, leaving 13 bases between the germline ends. The CDR3 region has the DNA TGTGCCAGCAACCTCGGGGGAGCCAATGAGCAGTTCTTC. This gives the protein CASNLGGANEQFF.

On this clone: The same CDR3 arises from other DNA sequences in this sample as well. The chain links TRBV7-9 to TRBJ2-5; 8 nucleotides match TRBD2. Losses at the gene ends were 8 bases for V and 5 bases for J; bases not matched to a gene: 4. CDR3 size: 12 residues. Looked up from germline, CDR1 is SEHNR and CDR2 is FQNEAQ (reference sequence). The CDR3 sequence: CASSPSGETQYF. CDR3 nucleotides: TGTGCCAGCTCCCCTAGCGGGGAGACCCAGTACTTC.

The rearrangement links TRBV4-3 to TRBJ2-3, with 10 bases lining up with TRBD2. CDR1 is LGHNA, CDR2 YSLEER, per germline. The CDR3 is made up of 18 amino acids. V gave up 0 bases and J gave up 3 bases; unmatched junction bases: 9. CDR3: CASSQEWERGGNTDTQYF. The CDR3 DNA follows: TGCGCCAGCAGCCAAGAGTGGGAGCGGGGGGGAAATACAGATACGCAGTATTTT.